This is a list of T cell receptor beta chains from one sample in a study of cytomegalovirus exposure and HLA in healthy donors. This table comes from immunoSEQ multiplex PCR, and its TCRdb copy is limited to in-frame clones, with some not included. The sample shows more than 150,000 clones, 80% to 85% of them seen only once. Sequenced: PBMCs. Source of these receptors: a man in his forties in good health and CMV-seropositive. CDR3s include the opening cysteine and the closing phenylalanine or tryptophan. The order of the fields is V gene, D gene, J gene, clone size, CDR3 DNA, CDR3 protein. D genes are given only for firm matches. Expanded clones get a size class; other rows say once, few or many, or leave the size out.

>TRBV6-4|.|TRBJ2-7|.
TGCCCCATCGACAGGTGCTACGAGCAGTACTTC
CPIDRCYEQYF
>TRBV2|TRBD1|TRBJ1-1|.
TGTGCCAGCAGTGAAGACAGGGGAGGGAACACTGAAGCTTTCTTT
CASSEDRGGNTEAFF
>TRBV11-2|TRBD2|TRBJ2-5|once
TGTGCCAGCAGGCCTAGCGGGACTAGGAGGGAGACCCAGTACTTC
CASRPSGTRRETQYF
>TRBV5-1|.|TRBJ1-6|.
TGCGCCAGCAGCTCAGGACAGTATAATTCACCCCTCCACTTT
CASSSGQYNSPLHF
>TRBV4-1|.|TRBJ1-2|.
TGCGCCAGCAACCTACCTGGCCGCAGGGATGGCTACACCTTC
CASNLPGRRDGYTF
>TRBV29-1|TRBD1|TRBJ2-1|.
TGCAGCGTTTTTGACAGGGAGAGCTCCTACAATGAGCAGTTCTTC
CSVFDRESSYNEQFF
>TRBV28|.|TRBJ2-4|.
TGTGCCAGCTGCCCTTTCCCCATGGGAGAGAACATTCAGTACTTC
CASCPFPMGENIQYF
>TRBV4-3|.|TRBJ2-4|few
TGCGCCAGCAGCCAAGGTACAGACCTAGCCAAAAACATTCAGTACTTC
CASSQGTDLAKNIQYF
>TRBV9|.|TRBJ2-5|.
TGTGCCAGCAGCGTAGCTACAGGCGGCTTTCAGACCCAGTACTTC
CASSVATGGFQTQYF
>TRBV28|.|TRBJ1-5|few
TGTGCCAGCAGTACCCAGGCTCCAAATCAGCCCCAGCATTTT
CASSTQAPNQPQHF
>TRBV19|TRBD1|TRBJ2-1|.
TGTGCCAGTGGACAGGGGCCTGCGTCCAATGAGCAGTTCTTC
CASGQGPASNEQFF
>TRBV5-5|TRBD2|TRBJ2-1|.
TGTGCCAGCAGCCCGGTAGGACTAGCCCCACCCAATGAGCAGTTCTTC
CASSPVGLAPPNEQFF
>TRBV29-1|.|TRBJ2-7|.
TGCAGCGTTGCAGGGATGGGGGGTAGCTCCTACGAGCAGTACTTC
CSVAGMGGSSYEQYF
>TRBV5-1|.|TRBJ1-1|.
TGCGCCAGCAGCGCGACGACAGGAAACACTGAAGCTTTCTTT
CASSATTGNTEAFF
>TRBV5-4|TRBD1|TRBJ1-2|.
TGTGCCAGCAGCTTGGAACAGGGGTTATATGGCTACACCTTC
CASSLEQGLYGYTF
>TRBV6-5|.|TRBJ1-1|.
TGTGCCAGCAATACAGGGCCTGAAGCTTTCTTT
CASNTGPEAFF
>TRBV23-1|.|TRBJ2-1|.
TGCGCCAGCAGTCAATCGGTCGAGGGAGAGCAGTTCTTC
CASSQSVEGEQFF
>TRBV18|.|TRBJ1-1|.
TGTGTCAGCTCACCCTCCCGGGGGGCTGAAGCTTTCTTT
CVSSPSRGAEAFF
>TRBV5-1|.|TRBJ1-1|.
TGCGCCAGCAGCTTGGGTGGGCTCCCTGAAGCTTTCTTT
CASSLGGLPEAFF
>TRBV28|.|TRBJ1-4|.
TGTGCCAGCGCTCGAGGACAGTGGAATGAAAAACTGTTTTTT
CASARGQWNEKLFF
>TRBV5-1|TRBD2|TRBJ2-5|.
TGCGCCAGCAGCTTGACCGGGACTAGCGAGCAAGAGACCCAGTACTTC
CASSLTGTSEQETQYF
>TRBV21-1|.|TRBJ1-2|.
TGTGCCAGCAGTCAAGCGCTCCACATACACTATGGCTACACCTTC
CASSQALHIHYGYTF
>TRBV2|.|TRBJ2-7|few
TGTGCCAGCAGTGCTACTAACTACGAGCAGTACTTC
CASSATNYEQYF
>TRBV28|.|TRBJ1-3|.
TGTGCCAGCAGCGGCAGGGGAGCTACGACTTACTCTGGAAACACCATATATTTT
CASSGRGATTYSGNTIYF
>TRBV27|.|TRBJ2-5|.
TGTGCCAGCAGTTCCCAATTGGAGCACCAAGAGACCCAGTACTTC
CASSSQLEHQETQYF
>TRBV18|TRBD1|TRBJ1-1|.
TGTGCCAGCTCACCCGTACCGGGACAGGGTACCACTGAAGCTTTCTTT
CASSPVPGQGTTEAFF
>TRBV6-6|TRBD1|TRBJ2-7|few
TGTGCCAGCAGTAAATCCGGTGGACAGGGTGCGTACGAGCAGTACTTC
CASSKSGGQGAYEQYF